This TCR beta chain was captured by sequencing in a study of CD8+CD57+ T cells in acquired aplastic anemia. This clonotype appeared many times. The antigen remains undetermined. CDR1 and CDR2 (germline): SGHDN, FVKESK. The germline V and J ends were trimmed by 1 base and 2 bases, with 11 bases remaining between them. This CDR3 comprises 15 residues. Genomic DNA, the template, was used for profiling of the TCR beta VDJ and CDR3. TCRdb passed the reads through MiXCR, listing each CDR3 protein once. The sample lists around 130,000 distinct CDR3 sequences, 55% to 70% occurring once. Study-wide points: There were 25 to 35 CD8+ CDR3 sequences that occurred in both patients and controls.

Previously, flow cytometry had revealed CD8+CD57+ cell expansion in the patients chosen for sequencing. Material: sorted CD4+, CD8+, or CD8+CD57+ T cells (not recorded which) from PBMCs. The TCR originated in a human donor with aplastic anemia. This chain connects TRBV14 to TRBJ2-5; D is unclear. CDR3 nucleotide sequence: TGTGCCAGCAGCCAAGGGCCGACGGGTCAAGAGACCCAGTACTTC. This sequence encodes CASSQGPTGQETQYF. Supplemented by reference TRBV14 and TRBJ2-5, the full variable domain reads EAGVTQFPSHSVIEKGQTVTLRCDPISGHDNLYWYRRVMGKEIKFLLHFVKESKQDESGMPNNRFLAERTGGTYSTLKVQPAELEDSGVYFCASSQGPTGQETQYFGPGTRLLVL.